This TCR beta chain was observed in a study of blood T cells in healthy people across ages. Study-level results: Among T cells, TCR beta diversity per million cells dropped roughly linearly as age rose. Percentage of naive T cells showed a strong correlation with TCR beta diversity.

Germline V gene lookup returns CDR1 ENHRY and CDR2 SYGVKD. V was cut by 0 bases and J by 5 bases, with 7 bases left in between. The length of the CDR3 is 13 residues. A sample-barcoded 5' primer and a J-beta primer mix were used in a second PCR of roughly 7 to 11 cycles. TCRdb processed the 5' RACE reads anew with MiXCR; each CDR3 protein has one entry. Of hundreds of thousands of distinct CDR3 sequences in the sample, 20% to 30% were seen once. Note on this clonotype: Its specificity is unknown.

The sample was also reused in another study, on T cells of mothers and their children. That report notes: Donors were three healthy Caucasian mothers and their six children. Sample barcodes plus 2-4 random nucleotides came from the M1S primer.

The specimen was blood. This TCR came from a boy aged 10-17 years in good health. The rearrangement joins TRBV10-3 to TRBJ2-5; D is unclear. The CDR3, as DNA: TGTGCCATCAGTGAGTCATTCCGGGAGACCCAGTACTTC. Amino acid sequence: CAISESFRETQYF.